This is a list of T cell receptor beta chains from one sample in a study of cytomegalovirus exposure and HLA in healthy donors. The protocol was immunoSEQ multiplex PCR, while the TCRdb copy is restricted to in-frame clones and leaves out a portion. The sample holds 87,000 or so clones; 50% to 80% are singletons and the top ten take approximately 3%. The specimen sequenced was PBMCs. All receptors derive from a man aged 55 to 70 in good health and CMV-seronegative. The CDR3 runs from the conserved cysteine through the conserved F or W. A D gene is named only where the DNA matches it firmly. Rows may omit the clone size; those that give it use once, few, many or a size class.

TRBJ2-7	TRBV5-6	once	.	TGTGCCAGCAGCCAACGGGGAGGCAGCTCCTACGAGCAGTACTTC	CASSQRGGSSYEQYF
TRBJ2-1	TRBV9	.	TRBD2	TGTGCCAGCAGCCCTGGACTAGCGCCCCTATACAATGAGCAGTTCTTC	CASSPGLAPLYNEQFF
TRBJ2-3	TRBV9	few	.	TGTGCCAGCAGCCCTCTAGGCGACCCAGGGGATACGCAGTATTTT	CASSPLGDPGDTQYF
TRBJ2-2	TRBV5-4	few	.	TGTGCCAGCAGCTTGGCCACACGCCGCGGGGAGCTGTTTTTT	CASSLATRRGELFF
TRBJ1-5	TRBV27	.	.	TGTGCCAGCAGTTTGTTCGTCAACCCCGGGCAGCCCCAGCATTTT	CASSLFVNPGQPQHF
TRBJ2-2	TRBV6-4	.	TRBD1	TGTGCCAGCAGCCCGAAGAGCTGGGACAGGGGGACCGGGGAGCTGTTTTTT	CASSPKSWDRGTGELFF
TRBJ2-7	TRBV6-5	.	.	TGTGCCAGCAGTTACTCGGGCAAGAACTCCTACGAGCAGTACTTC	CASSYSGKNSYEQYF
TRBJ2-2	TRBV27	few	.	TGTGCCAGCAGTCTGGGACAACGGAACACCGGGGAGCTGTTTTTT	CASSLGQRNTGELFF
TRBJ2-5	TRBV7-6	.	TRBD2	TGTGCCAGCAGCTTAGAAGCGGGAGGGCCCGGTGAGACCCAGTACTTC	CASSLEAGGPGETQYF
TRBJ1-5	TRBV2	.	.	TGTGCCCGGGGAGGGCTAGCTAGCAATCAGCCCCAGCATTTT	CARGGLASNQPQHF
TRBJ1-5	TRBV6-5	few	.	TGTGCCAGCAGTACACAGCCGAATCAGCCCCAGCATTTT	CASSTQPNQPQHF
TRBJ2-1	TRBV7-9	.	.	TGTGCCAGCAGCTTTCGACAGGTGGATAATGAGCAGTTCTTC	CASSFRQVDNEQFF
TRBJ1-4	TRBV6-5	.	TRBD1	TGTGCCACCCGACCCCCAGGGGGCGATAATGAAAAACTGTTTTTT	CATRPPGGDNEKLFF
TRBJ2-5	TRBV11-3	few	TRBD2	TGTGCCAGCAGCCCTAGCGGAAAAGAGACCCAGTACTTC	CASSPSGKETQYF
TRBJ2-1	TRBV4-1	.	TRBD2	TGCGCCAGCAGCCTAGCGGGAAACAATGAGCAGTTCTTC	CASSLAGNNEQFF
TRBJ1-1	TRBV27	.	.	TGTGCCAGCAGTTTCAACAGGAACACTGAAGCTTTCTTT	CASSFNRNTEAFF
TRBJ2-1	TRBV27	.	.	TGTGCCAGCAGAAATAAATCAACAGGGCGGGGGAGGCACAATGAGCAGTTCTTC	CASRNKSTGRGRHNEQFF
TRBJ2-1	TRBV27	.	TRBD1	TGTGCCAGCAGTAAATTGCGCCCCGGGACAGGGAATTACAATGAGCAGTTCTTC	CASSKLRPGTGNYNEQFF
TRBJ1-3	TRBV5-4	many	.	TGTGCCAGCAGCTCATACAGGGATGGAAACACCATATATTTT	CASSSYRDGNTIYF
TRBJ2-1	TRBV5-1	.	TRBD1	TGCGCCAGCAGCGTACAGGGGATTAATGAGCAGTTCTTC	CASSVQGINEQFF
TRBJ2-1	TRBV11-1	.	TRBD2	TGTGCCAGCAGCCGCGGGGGAAGCTCCTACAATGAGCAGTTCTTC	CASSRGGSSYNEQFF
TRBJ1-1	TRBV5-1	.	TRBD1	TGCGCCAGCAGCCGCGGGACAGGGGGGATGGAGGGCACTGAAGCTTTCTTT	CASSRGTGGMEGTEAFF
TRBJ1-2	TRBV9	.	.	TGTGCCAGCAGCCCGGGTACGGGCTACACCTTC	CASSPGTGYTF
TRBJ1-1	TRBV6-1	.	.	TGTGCCAGCAGTGAAGCGCTGGGCGGGGGTGGACGCACTGAAGCTTTCTTT	CASSEALGGGGRTEAFF
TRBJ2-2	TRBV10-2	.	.	TGCGCCAGCAGTGAGGACCTGCGGAGCCCCGGGGAGCTGTTTTTT	CASSEDLRSPGELFF
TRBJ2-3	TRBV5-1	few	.	TGCGCCAGCAGCTTGGAGGGAGGTCGTCCAGATACGCAGTATTTT	CASSLEGGRPDTQYF
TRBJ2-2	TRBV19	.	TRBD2	TGTGCCAGTATCAAAACCCTTCCCGGACTAGCGGGATCAAGAAGGACCGGGGAGCTGTTTTTT	CASIKTLPGLAGSRRTGELFF
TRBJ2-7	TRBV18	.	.	TGTGCCAGCTCACCTAATCTGACAGGTGACGAGCAGTACTTC	CASSPNLTGDEQYF
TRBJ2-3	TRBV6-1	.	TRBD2	TGTGCCAGCAGCTCCGGACTAGCGGGCACAGATACGCAGTATTTT	CASSSGLAGTDTQYF
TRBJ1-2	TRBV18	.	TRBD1	TGTGCCAGCTCGCACGGACAGGCCGACCTATCCTATGGCTACACCTTC	CASSHGQADLSYGYTF
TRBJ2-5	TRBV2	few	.	TGTGCCAGCCTTTTCATCACCTGGGCAGATTTCCAAGAGACCCAGTACTTC	CASLFITWADFQETQYF
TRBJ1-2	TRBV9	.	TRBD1	TGTGCCAGCAGCACCAAGGACAGGGTTCACAATGGCTACACCTTC	CASSTKDRVHNGYTF
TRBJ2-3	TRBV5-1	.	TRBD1	TGCGCCAGCAGCATAGACAGGGTGGGGGATACGCAGTATTTT	CASSIDRVGDTQYF
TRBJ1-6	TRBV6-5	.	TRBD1	TGTGCCAGCAGTTGGGGACAGGGTACCTATAATTCACCCCTCCACTTT	CASSWGQGTYNSPLHF
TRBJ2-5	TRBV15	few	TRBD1	TGTGCCACCAGCAGCCCTAGGACAGGGGAGGAGACCCAGTACTTC	CATSSPRTGEETQYF
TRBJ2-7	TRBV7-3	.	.	TGTGCCAGCACCCAACGGGAGTTCTCCTACGAGCAGTACTTC	CASTQREFSYEQYF
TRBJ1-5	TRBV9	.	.	TGTGCCAGCAGCGTAGGAGAAAATCAGCCCCAGCATTTT	CASSVGENQPQHF
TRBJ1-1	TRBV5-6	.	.	TGTGCCAGCAGCTTGCGGGGGAGGGGGGCGAACACTGAAGCTTTCTTT	CASSLRGRGANTEAFF
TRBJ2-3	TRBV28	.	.	TGTGCCAGCAGTTTAGGTGGGGCGGGGACAGATACGCAGTATTTT	CASSLGGAGTDTQYF
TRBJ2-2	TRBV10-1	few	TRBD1	TGCGCCAGCAGTGACCTCGGGACAGGAAACACCGGGGAGCTGTTTTTT	CASSDLGTGNTGELFF
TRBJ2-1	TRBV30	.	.	TGTGCCTGGTCGACCTTGGACTTTAGCTCCTACAATGAGCAGTTCTTC	CAWSTLDFSSYNEQFF
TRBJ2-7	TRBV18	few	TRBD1	TGTGCCAGCTCACAGACAGGGCCCTACGAGCAGTACTTC	CASSQTGPYEQYF
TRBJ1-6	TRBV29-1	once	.	TGCAGCGTTGCCGGGGAACCTAATTCTCCCCTCCACTTT	CSVAGEPNSPLHF
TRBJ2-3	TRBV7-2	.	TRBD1	TGTGCCAGCAGTTCCGGGACAGGGGTTCGGGATACGCAGTATTTT	CASSSGTGVRDTQYF
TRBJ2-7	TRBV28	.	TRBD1	TGTGCCAGCAGCTGGGGACAGAAGAGCTCCTACGAGCAGTACTTC	CASSWGQKSSYEQYF
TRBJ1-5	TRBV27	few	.	TGTGCCAGCAGTCGAACCGGGATCTGGAACAATCAGCCCCAGCATTTT	CASSRTGIWNNQPQHF
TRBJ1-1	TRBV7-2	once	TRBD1	TGTGCCAGCAGCTTAGTTCTCGGGTCGACAGGGGTCGGAACTGAAGCTTTCTTT	CASSLVLGSTGVGTEAFF
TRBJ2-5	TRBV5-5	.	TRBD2	TGTGCCAGCAGCTTGGGTGGCGGGCTAGCGGGAGGATGGCAAGAGACCCAGTACTTC	CASSLGGGLAGGWQETQYF
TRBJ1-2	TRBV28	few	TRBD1	TGTGCCAGCAGTCCCCCTCCCCAGGGGGCTTTTGGCTACACCTTC	CASSPPPQGAFGYTF
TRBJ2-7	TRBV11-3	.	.	TGTGCCAGCAGCTCTTACTCAAATTCCTACGAGCAGTACTTC	CASSSYSNSYEQYF
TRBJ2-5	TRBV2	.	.	TGTGCCAGCAGTGAAGTCGTGGAGACCCAGTACTTC	CASSEVVETQYF